These 8 T cell receptor beta chains were all obtained from the same sample, sequenced in a study of T cell repertoires in cytomegalovirus infection. TCRdb called the reads again in MiXCR, with one record for every CDR3 protein. Among roughly 230,000 distinct CDR3 sequences listed, 9% to 15% were seen once. Material: PBMCs. The receptors were gathered from a human donor in good health (CMV status not recorded). Some clones in this sample may be carry-over from other donors' samples.

The V and J genes are TRBV29-1 and TRBJ2-5, with D possibly TRBD2 on 5 matching bases. CDR1 and CDR2 from the germline V gene are SQVTM and ANQGSEA. CDR3 length equals 14 residues. The V end was cut by 5 bases, the J end by 1 base, with 14 bases between. The CDR3 is CSVQILAAQETQYF. The CDR3, as DNA: TGCAGCGTTCAAATCCTAGCAGCCCAAGAGACCCAGTACTTC.

This clonotype was detected ten times or more. The J gene is TRBJ1-1, the V gene TRBV7-3, with D maybe TRBD1 (5 bases). CDR1 is SGHTA and CDR2 is FQGTGA in the germline V gene. This CDR3 comprises 15 residues. V dropped 2 bases and J dropped 1 base, with 11 bases sitting between them. The chain's CDR3 is CASSLQGTTNTEAFF. As DNA, the CDR3 is TGTGCCAGCAGCTTACAGGGAACGACGAACACTGAAGCTTTCTTT.

The chain uses TRBV20-1 and TRBJ2-7; D is undetermined. The CDR3 is 14 amino acids. The V and J ends lost 1 base and 0 bases respectively, with 10 bases between them. The germline V gene encodes CDR1 DFQATT and CDR2 SNEGSKA (reference sequence). CDR3 in amino acids: CSARAWSHSYEQYF. The DNA for the CDR3 is TGCAGTGCTAGAGCGTGGAGTCACTCCTACGAGCAGTACTTC.

This clonotype was detected many times. The V call is TRBV20-1, the J call TRBJ2-6; D tentatively fits TRBD1 or TRBD2 (5 bases each). Deletions cut 6 bases from V and 0 bases from J, with 18 bases between. CDR1 is DFQATT, CDR2 SNEGSKA, per germline (reference sequence). CDR3 size: 17 residues. The CDR3: CSAFGTSGSSGANVLTF. The DNA for the CDR3 is TGCAGTGCATTCGGGACGTCGGGAAGCTCTGGGGCCAACGTCCTGACTTTC.

The J gene is TRBJ2-3, the V gene TRBV6-2 or TRBV6-3, with 8 bases lining up with TRBD2. V gave up 2 bases and J gave up 0 bases; unmatched junction bases: 4. Germline V gene lookup returns CDR1 MNHEY and CDR2 SVGEGT. This CDR3 spans 16 amino acids. The CDR3 sequence is CASSYRLATSTDTQYF. The CDR3 DNA reads TGTGCCAGCAGTTACAGACTAGCGACTAGCACAGATACGCAGTATTTT.

This clonotype has more than one count but fewer than ten. The V call is TRBV28, the J call TRBJ2-6; D unclear. The V and J ends lost 4 bases and 0 bases respectively, with 4 bases between them. The CDR3 is made up of 14 amino acids. Germline V lookup: CDR1 MDHEN, CDR2 SYDVKM. In DNA, the CDR3 is TGTGCCAGCAGTTGGATCTCTGGGGCCAACGTCCTGACTTTC. This codes for CASSWISGANVLTF.

This clonotype was observed at least ten times. The chain combines TRBV6-1 with TRBJ2-7; 8 bases align to TRBD1. V gave up 5 bases and J gave up 1 base; unmatched junction bases: 13. This CDR3 contains 17 residues. From germline, CDR1 is MNHNS and CDR2 SASEGT. CDR3 residues: CASSSTHAGQESYEQYF. CDR3 DNA: TGTGCCAGCAGTTCGACTCATGCGGGACAGGAGTCCTACGAGCAGTACTTC.

This clonotype was seen repeatedly, ten times or more. This chain joins TRBV27 and TRBJ1-2, with D hard to call. The CDR3 totals 13 residues. Per the germline V gene, CDR1 is MNHEY and CDR2 is SMNVEV (reference sequence). The ends were cut back, 5 bases at V and 2 bases at J, with 9 bases in the middle. For the CDR3, the DNA is TGTGCCAGCAGTCCCGAGGGAAACTATGGCTACACCTTC. This gives the protein CASSPEGNYGYTF.